This T cell receptor beta chain was profiled in a study of T cells in Graves' hyperthyroidism and ophthalmopathy. The CDR3 regions of TCR beta were amplified from RNA transcripts. The HTBI set primed first-round TCR CDR3 RT-PCR. TCRdb reprocessed the multiplex PCR reads with MiXCR, giving one entry per CDR3 protein. The table records around 400,000 distinct CDR3 sequences, roughly 14% of them present only once. Germline V lookup: CDR1 MNHNS, CDR2 SASEGT. With 9 bases removed from V and 0 bases from J, the gap between germline ends came to 14 bases. This CDR3 region has 14 residues. There are many counts of this clonotype. Uncontrolled infections, other autoimmune diseases, pregnancy or lactation led to exclusion of patients.

The clonotype was recovered from a woman aged 18-29 years with Graves' hyperthyroidism that later progressed to Graves' ophthalmopathy. The material sequenced was blood. The chain couples TRBV6-1 to TRBJ1-1; TRBD1 is a possible D gene (5 bases). CDR3 sequence: CASFPTVMNTEAFF. CDR3 nucleotide sequence: TGTGCCAGTTTCCCGACAGTCATGAACACTGAAGCTTTCTTT.